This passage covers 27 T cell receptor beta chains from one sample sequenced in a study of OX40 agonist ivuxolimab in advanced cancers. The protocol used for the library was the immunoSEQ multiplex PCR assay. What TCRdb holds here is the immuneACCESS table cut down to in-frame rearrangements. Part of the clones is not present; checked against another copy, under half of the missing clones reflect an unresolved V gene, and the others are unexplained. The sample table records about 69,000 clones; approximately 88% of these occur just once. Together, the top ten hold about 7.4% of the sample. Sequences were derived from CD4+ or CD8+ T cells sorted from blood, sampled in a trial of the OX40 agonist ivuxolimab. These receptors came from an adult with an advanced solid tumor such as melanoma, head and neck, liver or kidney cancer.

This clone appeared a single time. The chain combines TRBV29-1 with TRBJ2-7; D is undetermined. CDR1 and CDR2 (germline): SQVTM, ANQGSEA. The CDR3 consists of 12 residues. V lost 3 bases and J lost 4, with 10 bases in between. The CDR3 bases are TGCAGCGTTGATGAGAGAGATTACGAGCAGTACTTC. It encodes CSVDERDYEQYF.

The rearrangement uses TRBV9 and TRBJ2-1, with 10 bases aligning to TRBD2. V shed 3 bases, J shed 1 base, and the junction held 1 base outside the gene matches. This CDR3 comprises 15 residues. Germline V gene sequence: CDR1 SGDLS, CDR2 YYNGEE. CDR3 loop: CASSELAGSYNEQFF. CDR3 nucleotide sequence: TGTGCCAGCAGCGAACTAGCGGGATCCTACAATGAGCAGTTCTTC.

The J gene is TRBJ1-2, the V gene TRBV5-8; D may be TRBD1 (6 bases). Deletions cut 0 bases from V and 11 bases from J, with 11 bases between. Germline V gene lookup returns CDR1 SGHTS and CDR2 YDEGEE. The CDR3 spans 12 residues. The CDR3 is CASSLDQGRYTF. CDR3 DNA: TGTGCCAGCAGCTTGGATCAGGGGCGGTACACCTTC.

CDR3 sequence: CASSIGTEQYF. CDR3 DNA: TGTGCCAGTAGTATCGGGACAGAACAGTACTTC. V and J are TRBV19 and TRBJ2-4, with 7 bases identical to TRBD1. Germline V gene lookup returns CDR1 LNHDA and CDR2 SQIVND (reference sequence). The V segment lost 3 bases and the J segment 13 bases; nucleotides outside the gene matches: 3. This CDR3 has 11 amino acids.

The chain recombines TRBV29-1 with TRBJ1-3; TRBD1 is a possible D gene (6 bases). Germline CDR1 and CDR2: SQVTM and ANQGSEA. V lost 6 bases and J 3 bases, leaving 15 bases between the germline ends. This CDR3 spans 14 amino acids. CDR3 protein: CSVSNRDIGNTIYF. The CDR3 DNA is TGCAGCGTCAGTAACAGGGATATTGGAAACACCATATATTTT.

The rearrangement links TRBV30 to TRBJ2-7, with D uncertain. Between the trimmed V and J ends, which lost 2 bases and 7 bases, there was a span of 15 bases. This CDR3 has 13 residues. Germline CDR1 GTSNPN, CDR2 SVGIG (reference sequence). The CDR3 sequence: CAWSPLLVGEQYF. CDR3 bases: TGTGCCTGGAGTCCCCTCCTAGTGGGGGAGCAGTACTTC.

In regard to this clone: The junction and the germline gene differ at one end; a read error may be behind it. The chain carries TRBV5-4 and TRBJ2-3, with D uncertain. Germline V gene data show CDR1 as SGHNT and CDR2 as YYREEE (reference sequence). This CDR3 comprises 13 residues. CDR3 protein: CASSLEGLLVRHF. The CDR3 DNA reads TGTGCCAGCAGCTTGGAAGGCCTTTTGGTTCGGCATTTT.

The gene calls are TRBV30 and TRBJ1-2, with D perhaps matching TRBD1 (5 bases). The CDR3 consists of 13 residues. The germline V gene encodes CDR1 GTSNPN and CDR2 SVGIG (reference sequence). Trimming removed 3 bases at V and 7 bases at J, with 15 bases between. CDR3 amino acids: CAWRGEYFGGYTF. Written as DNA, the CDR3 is TGTGCCTGGAGGGGGGAATACTTTGGTGGCTACACCTTC.

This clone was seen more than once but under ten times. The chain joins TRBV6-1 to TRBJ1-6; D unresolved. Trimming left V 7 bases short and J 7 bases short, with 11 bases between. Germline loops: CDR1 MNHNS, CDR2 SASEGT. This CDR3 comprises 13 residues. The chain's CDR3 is CASNSGFNSPLHF. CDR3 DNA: TGTGCCAGCAATTCTGGGTTCAATTCACCCCTCCACTTT.

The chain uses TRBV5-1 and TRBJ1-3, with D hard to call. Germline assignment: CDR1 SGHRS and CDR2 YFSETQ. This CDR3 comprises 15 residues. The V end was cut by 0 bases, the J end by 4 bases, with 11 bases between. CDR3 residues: CASSLGPVTGNTIYF. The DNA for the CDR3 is TGCGCCAGCAGCTTGGGTCCCGTAACGGGAAACACCATATATTTT. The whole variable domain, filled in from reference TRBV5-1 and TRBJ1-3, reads KAGVTQTPRYLIKTRGQQVTLSCSPISGHRSVSWYQQTPGQGLQFLFEYFSETQRNKGNFPGRFSGRQFSNSRSEMNVSTLELGDSALYLCASSLGPVTGNTIYFGEGSWLTVV.

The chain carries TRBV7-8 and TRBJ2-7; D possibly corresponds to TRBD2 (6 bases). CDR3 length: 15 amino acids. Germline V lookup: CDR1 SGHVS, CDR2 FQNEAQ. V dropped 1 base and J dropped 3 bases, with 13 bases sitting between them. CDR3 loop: CASSLETGVFYEQYF. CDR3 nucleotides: TGTGCCAGCAGCTTAGAGACGGGAGTGTTCTACGAGCAGTACTTC.

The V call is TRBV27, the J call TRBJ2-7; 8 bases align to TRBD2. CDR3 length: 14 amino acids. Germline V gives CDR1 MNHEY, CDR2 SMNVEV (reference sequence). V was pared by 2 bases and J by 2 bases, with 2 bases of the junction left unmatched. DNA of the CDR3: TGTGCCAGCAGTTTAGCGGGAGGTACCTACGAGCAGTACTTC. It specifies CASSLAGGTYEQYF.

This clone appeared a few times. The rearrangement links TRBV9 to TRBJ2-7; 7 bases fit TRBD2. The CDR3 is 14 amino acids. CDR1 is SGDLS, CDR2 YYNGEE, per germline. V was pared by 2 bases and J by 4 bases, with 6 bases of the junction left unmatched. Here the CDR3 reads CASSVSTGGYEQYF. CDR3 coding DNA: TGTGCCAGCAGCGTGTCAACGGGGGGATACGAGCAGTACTTC.

CDR3 bases: TGTGCCAGCAGTTCCGTACAGGGGACGTACCAAGAGACCCAGTACTTC. Translated, it gives CASSSVQGTYQETQYF. The J gene is TRBJ2-5, the V gene TRBV28; 7 bases are shared with TRBD1. Germline loops: CDR1 MDHEN, CDR2 SYDVKM. The CDR3 runs to 16 residues. Germline trimming cut 4 bases from V and 0 bases from J; bases unmatched to any gene: 8.

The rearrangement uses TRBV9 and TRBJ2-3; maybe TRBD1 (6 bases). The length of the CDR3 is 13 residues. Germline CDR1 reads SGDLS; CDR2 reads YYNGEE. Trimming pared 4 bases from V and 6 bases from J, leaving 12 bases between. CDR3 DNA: TGTGCCAGCAGCCCAGGGGCAGGGGATACGCAGTATTTT. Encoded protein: CASSPGAGDTQYF.

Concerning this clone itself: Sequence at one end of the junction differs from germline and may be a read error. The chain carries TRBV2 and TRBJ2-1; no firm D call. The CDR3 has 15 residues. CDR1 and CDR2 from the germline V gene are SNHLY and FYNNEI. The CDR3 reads CASSEIAALYDEQFF. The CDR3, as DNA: TGTGCCAGCAGTGAAATTGCGGCGCTCTACGATGAGCAGTTCTTC.

The CDR3 DNA reads TGTGCCAGTAGTATCGGCGGGACAGGGGGCATTTATAATTCACCCCTCCACTTT. Protein product: CASSIGGTGGIYNSPLHF. The chain carries TRBV19 and TRBJ1-6; 12 bases match TRBD1. Trimming removed 3 bases from V and 4 bases from J; junction bases left unmatched: 7. The V gene's germline CDR1 is LNHDA and CDR2 SQIVND (reference sequence). This CDR3 comprises 18 residues.

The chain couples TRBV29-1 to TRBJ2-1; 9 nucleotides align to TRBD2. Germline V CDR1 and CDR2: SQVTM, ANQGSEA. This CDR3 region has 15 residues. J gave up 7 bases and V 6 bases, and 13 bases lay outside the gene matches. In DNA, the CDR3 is TGCAGCGTCATATTCCAGCTAGCGGGAAGTAATGAGCAGTTCTTC. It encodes CSVIFQLAGSNEQFF.

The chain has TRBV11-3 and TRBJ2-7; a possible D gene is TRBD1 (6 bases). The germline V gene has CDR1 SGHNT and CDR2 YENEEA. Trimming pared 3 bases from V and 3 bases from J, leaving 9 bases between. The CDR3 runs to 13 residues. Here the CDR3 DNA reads TGTGCCAGCAGCTTGGACAGCCACTACGAGCAGTACTTC. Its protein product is CASSLDSHYEQYF.

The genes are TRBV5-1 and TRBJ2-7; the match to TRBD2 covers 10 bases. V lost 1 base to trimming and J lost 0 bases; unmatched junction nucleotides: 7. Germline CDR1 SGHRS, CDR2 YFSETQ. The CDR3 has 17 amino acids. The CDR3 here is CASSLISGGLSSYEQYF. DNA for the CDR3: TGCGCCAGCAGCTTGATTAGCGGGGGGCTTAGCTCCTACGAGCAGTACTTC. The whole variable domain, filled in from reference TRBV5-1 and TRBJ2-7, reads KAGVTQTPRYLIKTRGQQVTLSCSPISGHRSVSWYQQTPGQGLQFLFEYFSETQRNKGNFPGRFSGRQFSNSRSEMNVSTLELGDSALYLCASSLISGGLSSYEQYFGPGTRLTVT.

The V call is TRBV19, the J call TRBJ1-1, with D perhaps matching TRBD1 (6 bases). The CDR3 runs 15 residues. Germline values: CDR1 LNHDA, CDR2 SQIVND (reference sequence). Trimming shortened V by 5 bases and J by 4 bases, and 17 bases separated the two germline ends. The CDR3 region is CASSGGPGRGTEAFF. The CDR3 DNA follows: TGTGCCAGTAGTGGGGGGCCGGGGCGAGGCACTGAAGCTTTCTTT.

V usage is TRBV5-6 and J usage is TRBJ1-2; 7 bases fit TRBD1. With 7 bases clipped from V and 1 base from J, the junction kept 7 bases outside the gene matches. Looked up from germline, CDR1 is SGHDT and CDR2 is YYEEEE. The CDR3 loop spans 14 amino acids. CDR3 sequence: CASYPGQINYGYTF. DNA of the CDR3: TGTGCCAGCTATCCGGGACAGATTAACTATGGCTACACCTTC.

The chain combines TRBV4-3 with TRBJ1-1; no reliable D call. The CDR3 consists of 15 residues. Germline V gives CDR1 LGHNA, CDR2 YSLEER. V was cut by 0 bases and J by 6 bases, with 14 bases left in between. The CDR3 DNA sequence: TGCGCCAGCAGCCAAGAGGGGAGGGATGGCGCTGAAGCTTTCTTT. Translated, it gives CASSQEGRDGAEAFF.

The CDR3 here is CASSQDRQGAKYGEQFF. CDR3 sequence (DNA): TGTGCCAGCAGCCAAGATAGGCAGGGGGCGAAGTACGGAGAGCAGTTCTTC. J is TRBJ2-1 and V is TRBV4-2, with TRBD1 identical over 8 bases. Per the germline V gene, CDR1 is LGHNA and CDR2 is YNFKEQ. The CDR3 runs 17 residues. Trimming at V came to 0 bases and at J to 10 bases, leaving 14 bases not matched to a gene.

The CDR3, as DNA: TGTGCCAGCAGCCGAGACTCGAGGGGCTACACCTTC. It codes for CASSRDSRGYTF. The chain joins TRBV9 to TRBJ1-2, with D unclear. The V gene lost 4 bases and the J gene lost 8 bases, with 12 bases spanning the gap. Germline assignment: CDR1 SGDLS and CDR2 YYNGEE. The CDR3 contains 12 residues. Combining the CDR3 with reference TRBV9 and TRBJ1-2 gives the whole variable domain DSGVTQTPKHLITATGQRVTLRCSPRSGDLSVYWYQQSLDQGLQFLIQYYNGEERAKGNILERFSAQQFPDLHSELNLSSLELGDSALYFCASSRDSRGYTFGSGTRLTVV.

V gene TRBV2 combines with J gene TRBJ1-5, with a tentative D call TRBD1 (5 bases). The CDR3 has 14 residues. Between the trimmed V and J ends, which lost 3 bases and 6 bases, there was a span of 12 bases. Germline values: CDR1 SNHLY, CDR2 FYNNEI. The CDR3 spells CASSDRVTRQPQHF. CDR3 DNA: TGTGCCAGCAGTGACAGGGTCACTCGTCAGCCCCAGCATTTT. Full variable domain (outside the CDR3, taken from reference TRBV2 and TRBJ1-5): EPEVTQTPSHQVTQMGQEVILRCVPISNHLYFYWYRQILGQKVEFLVSFYNNEISEKSEIFDDQFSVERPDGSNFTLKIRSTKLEDSAMYFCASSDRVTRQPQHFGDGTRLSIL.

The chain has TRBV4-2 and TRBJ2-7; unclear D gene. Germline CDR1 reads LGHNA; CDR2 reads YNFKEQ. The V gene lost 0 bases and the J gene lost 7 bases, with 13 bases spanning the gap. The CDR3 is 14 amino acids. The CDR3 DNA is TGTGCCAGCAGCCAAGAACGGTCTAACGGGGAGCAGTACTTC. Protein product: CASSQERSNGEQYF.